Included here is one T cell receptor beta chain sequence, with context. Antigen unknown. The germline gives CDR1 MNHNS, CDR2 SASEGT. Trimming shortened V by 6 bases and J by 5 bases, and 14 bases separated the two germline ends. The CDR3 is 14 residues long. This entry belongs to a study of vaccination and CD4 T cells after COVID-19. Study at large: Six male and four female convalescents took part, two of them Hispanic.

Treatment in this sample: roughly ten-day PBMC culture with coronavirus spike peptide pools or control peptides (ViraFEST assay). An Oncomine TCR Beta short-read assay was used to sequence the DNA from cultured CD4+ T cells. TCRdb re-called the PCR reads with MiXCR, one entry per CDR3 protein. This sample yields under 20,000 distinct CDR3 sequences, of which 35% to 50% are seen a single time; just under 9% belongs to the top ten. The sequence was obtained from a human donor who had recovered from COVID-19. This material consisted of CD4+ T cells from blood, cultured in vitro, taken after SARS-CoV-2 vaccination. This chain uses TRBV6-1 with TRBJ2-1, with a weak D call TRBD1 (6 bases). Written as DNA, the CDR3 is TGTGCCAGCAGGAGCTCCCGGACAGACAATGAGCAGTTCTTC. As protein: CASRSSRTDNEQFF.